This T cell receptor beta chain stems from a study of post-analysis software for immune sequencing data. Points from the study as a whole: TRBV5-6, TRBV5-1 and TRBV20-1 belonged to a set of about 5 TRBV segments that were more frequent in patients than controls.

TCR beta libraries were prepared from cDNA with unique molecular identifiers. Once roughly 0.9 to 10 million T cells were used, roughly 0.5 million cDNA molecules resulted. TCRdb ran MiXCR on the PCR reads and lists one entry per CDR3 protein. The repertoire includes approximately 160,000 distinct CDR3 sequences, 30% of them detected once, and 1.5% sits in the top ten. This clonotype was recorded a few times. As yet, its antigen is unknown. With 6 bases removed from V and 4 bases from J, the gap between germline ends came to 20 bases. This CDR3 is built from 17 residues. CDR1 and CDR2 from the germline V gene are KGHDR and SFDVKD.

Material for sequencing was blood. The J gene is TRBJ2-2, the V gene TRBV24-1; TRBD2 is a possible D gene (6 bases). The clonotype was recovered from a girl between 5 and 17 years old with multiple sclerosis. CDR3 coding DNA: TGTGCCACCAGTTCCCCCGACGGGAGTAGGGGCACCGGGGAGCTGTTTTTT. Protein: CATSSPDGSRGTGELFF.